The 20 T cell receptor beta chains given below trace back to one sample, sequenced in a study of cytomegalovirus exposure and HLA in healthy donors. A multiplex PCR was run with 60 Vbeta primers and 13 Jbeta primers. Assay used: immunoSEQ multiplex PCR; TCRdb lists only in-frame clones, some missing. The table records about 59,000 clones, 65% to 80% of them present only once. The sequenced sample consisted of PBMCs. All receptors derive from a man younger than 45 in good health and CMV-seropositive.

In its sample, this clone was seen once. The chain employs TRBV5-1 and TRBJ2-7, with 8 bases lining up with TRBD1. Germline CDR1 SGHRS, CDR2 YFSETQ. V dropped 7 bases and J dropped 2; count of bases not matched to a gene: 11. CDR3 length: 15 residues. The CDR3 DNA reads TGCGCCAGCTCCCCGGGACAGGCGCTCACCTACGAGCAGTACTTC. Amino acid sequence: CASSPGQALTYEQYF.

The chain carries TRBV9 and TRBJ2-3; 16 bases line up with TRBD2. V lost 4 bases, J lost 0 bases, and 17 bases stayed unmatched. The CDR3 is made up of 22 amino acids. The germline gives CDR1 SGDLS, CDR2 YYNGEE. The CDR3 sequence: CASSTTSGTSGGAPYSTDTQYF. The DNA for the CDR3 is TGTGCCAGCAGCACCACCTCCGGGACTAGCGGGGGGGCCCCGTATAGCACAGATACGCAGTATTTT.

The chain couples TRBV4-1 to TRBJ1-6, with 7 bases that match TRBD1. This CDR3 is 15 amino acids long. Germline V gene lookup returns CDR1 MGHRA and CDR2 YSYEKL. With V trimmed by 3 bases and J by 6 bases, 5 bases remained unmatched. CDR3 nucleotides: TGCGCCAGCAGCCAGGGGACAGTGGGTAATTCACCCCTCCACTTT. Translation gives CASSQGTVGNSPLHF.

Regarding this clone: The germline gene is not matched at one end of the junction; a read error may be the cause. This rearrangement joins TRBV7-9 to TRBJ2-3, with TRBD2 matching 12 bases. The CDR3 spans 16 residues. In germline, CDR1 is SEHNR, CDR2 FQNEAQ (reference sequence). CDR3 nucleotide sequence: TGTTCCAGCAGCCGAATAGGACTAGCGGGATCAGATACGCAGTATTTT. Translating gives CSSSRIGLAGSDTQYF.

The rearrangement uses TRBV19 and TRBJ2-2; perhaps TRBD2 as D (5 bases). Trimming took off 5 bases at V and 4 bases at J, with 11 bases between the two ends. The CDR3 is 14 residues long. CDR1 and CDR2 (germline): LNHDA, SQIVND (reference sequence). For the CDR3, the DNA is TGTGCCAGTAGTGCCCGGGGAAGCACCGGGGAGCTGTTTTTT. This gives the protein CASSARGSTGELFF. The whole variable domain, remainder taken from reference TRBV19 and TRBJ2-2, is DGGITQSPKYLFRKEGQNVTLSCEQNLNHDAMYWYRQDPGQGLRLIYYSQIVNDFQKGDIAEGYSVSREKKESFPLTVTSAQKNPTAFYLCASSARGSTGELFFGEGSRLTVL.

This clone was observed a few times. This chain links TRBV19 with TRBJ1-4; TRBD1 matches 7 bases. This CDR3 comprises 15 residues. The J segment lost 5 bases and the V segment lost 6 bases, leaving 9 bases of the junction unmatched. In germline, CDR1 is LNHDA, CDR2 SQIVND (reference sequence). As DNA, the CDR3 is TGTGCCAGTAGCTCGGGACAGACCTTCAATGAAAAACTGTTTTTT. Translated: CASSSGQTFNEKLFF. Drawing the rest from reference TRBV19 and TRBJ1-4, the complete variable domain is DGGITQSPKYLFRKEGQNVTLSCEQNLNHDAMYWYRQDPGQGLRLIYYSQIVNDFQKGDIAEGYSVSREKKESFPLTVTSAQKNPTAFYLCASSSGQTFNEKLFFGSGTQLSVL.

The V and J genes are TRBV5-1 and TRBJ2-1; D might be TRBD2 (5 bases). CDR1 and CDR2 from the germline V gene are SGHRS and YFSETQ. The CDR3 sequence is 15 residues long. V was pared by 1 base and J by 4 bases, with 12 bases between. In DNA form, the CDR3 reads TGCGCCAGCAGCTTGACGCCTCCGGGGTACAATGAGCAGTTCTTC. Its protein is CASSLTPPGYNEQFF.

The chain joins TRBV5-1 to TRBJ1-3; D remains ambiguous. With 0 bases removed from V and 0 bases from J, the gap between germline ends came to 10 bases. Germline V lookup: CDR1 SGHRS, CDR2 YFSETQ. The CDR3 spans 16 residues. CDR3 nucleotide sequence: TGCGCCAGCAGCTTGGCAGGCTACCCCTCTGGAAACACCATATATTTT. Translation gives CASSLAGYPSGNTIYF.

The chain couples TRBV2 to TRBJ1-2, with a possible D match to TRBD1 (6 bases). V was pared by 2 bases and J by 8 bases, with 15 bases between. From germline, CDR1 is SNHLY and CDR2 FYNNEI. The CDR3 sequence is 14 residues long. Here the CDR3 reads CASSENRDAGGYTF. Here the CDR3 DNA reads TGTGCCAGCAGTGAAAACAGGGATGCTGGAGGCTACACCTTC. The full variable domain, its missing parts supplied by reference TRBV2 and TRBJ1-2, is EPEVTQTPSHQVTQMGQEVILRCVPISNHLYFYWYRQILGQKVEFLVSFYNNEISEKSEIFDDQFSVERPDGSNFTLKIRSTKLEDSAMYFCASSENRDAGGYTFGSGTRLTVV.

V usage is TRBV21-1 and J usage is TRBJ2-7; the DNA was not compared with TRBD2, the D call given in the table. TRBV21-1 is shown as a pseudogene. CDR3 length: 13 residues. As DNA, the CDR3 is TGTGCCAGCAGCAGTGTGGGAGCAAACGAGCAGTACTTC. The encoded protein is CASSSVGANEQYF.

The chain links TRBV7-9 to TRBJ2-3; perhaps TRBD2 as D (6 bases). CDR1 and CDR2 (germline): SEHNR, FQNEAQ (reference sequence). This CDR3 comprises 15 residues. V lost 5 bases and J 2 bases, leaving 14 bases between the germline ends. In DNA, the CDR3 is TGTGCCAGCAGCCGTCTGGCGGGGCTCACAGATACGCAGTATTTT. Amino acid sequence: CASSRLAGLTDTQYF.

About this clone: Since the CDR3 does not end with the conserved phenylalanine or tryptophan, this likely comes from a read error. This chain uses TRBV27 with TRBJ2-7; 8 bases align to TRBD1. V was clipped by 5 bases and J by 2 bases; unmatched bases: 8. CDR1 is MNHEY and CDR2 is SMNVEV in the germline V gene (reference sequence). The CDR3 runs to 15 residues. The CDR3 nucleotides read TGTGCCAGCAGTCCCACCGGGACAGGAACCTACGAGCAGTACCTC. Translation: CASSPTGTGTYEQYL.

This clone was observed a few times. This chain's CDR3 is CASSAGRLGGVSGYTF. CDR3 DNA sequence: TGCGCCAGCAGCGCCGGTCGGTTGGGCGGGGTGAGCGGCTACACCTTC. V and J are TRBV5-1 and TRBJ1-2, with unresolved D. The germline V gene encodes CDR1 SGHRS and CDR2 YFSETQ. The V and J ends lost 4 bases and 8 bases respectively, with 24 bases between them. The CDR3 sequence is 16 residues long.

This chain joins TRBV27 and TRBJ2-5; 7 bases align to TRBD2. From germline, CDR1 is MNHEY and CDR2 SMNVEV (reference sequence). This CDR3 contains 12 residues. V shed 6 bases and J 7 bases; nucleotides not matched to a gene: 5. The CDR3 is CASSTPGGTQYF. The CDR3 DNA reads TGTGCCAGCAGCACCCCGGGGGGGACCCAGTACTTC.

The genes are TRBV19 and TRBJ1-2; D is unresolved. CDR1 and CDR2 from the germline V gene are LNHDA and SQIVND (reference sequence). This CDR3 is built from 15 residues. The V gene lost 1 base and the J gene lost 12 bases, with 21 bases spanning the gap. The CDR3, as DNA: TGTGCCAGTAGTATAGGCGGATCTAAGCAACTTGTCGACACCTTC. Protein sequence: CASSIGGSKQLVDTF.

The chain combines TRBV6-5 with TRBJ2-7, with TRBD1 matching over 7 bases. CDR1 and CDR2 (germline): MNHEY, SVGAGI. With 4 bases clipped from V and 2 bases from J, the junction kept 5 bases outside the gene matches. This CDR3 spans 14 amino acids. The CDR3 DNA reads TGTGCCAGCAGTTCGCAAACAGGGGCCTACGAGCAGTACTTC. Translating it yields CASSSQTGAYEQYF.

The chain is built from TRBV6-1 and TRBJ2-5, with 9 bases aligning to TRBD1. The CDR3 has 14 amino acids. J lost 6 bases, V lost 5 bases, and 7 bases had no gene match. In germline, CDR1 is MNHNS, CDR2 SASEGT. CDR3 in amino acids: CASSSTQGAKTQYF. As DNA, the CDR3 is TGTGCCAGCAGTTCCACACAGGGGGCAAAGACCCAGTACTTC.

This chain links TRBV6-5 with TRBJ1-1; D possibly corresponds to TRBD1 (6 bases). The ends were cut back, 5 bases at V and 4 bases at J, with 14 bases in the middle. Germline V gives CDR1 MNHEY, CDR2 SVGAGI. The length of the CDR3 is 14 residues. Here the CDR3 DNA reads TGTGCCAGCAGTCGAGGCGGGGGCGTCACTGAAGCTTTCTTT. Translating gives CASSRGGGVTEAFF.

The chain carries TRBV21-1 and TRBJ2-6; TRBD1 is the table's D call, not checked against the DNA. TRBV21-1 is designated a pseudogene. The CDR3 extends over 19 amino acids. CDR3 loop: CASSKAPGQGTSGANVLTF. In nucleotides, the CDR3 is TGTGCCAGCAGCAAAGCGCCAGGACAGGGGACCTCTGGGGCCAACGTCCTGACTTTC.

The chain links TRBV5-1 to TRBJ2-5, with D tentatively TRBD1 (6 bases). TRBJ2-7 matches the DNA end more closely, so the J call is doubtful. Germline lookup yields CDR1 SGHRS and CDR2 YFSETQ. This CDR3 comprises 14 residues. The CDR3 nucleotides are TGCGCCAGCAGCCAAAACAGGGAATCCGACGAGCAGTACTTC. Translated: CASSQNRESDEQYF.